This entry concerns a single TCR beta chain. Its antigen specificity is not known. No much larger clone is present one base from it, and per-base qualities are unavailable. A MiSeq instrument was used for deep resolution sequencing, which targeted depths ranging from 1 in 1 million up to 1 in 200,000 T cells, with coverage averaging 10x for each clonotype. TCR beta libraries were generated with the immunoSEQ hsTCRB Kit. The authors' pipeline ran thus. ImmunoSEQ Data Assistant and ImmunoSEQ Analyzer were used for data analysis, and V, D and J genes were assigned according to IMGT definitions. Clonality was computed as one minus normalized Shannon entropy of productive rearrangement frequencies, ranging from 0 to 1. Only overrepresented clonotypes making up at least 0.05% of each patient's repertoire were included in the public clonotype analysis. About a dozen age-matched healthy donor repertoires from immuneACCESS served as clonality controls. What TCRdb holds here is the immuneACCESS table cut down to in-frame rearrangements. Part of the clones is not present; checked against another copy, under half of the missing clones reflect an unresolved V gene, and the others are unexplained. V, J and clone size are those of that table, while D and trimming were read from the DNA. A total of about 50,000 clones appear in this sample, 45% to 60% of them only once. Roughly a quarter of the sample is in the top ten clones.

The data stem from a study of cytotoxic CD8 clonotypes in ibrutinib-treated CLL (dated by TCRdb to 2020 to 2022). Regarding the study in general: The cohort was composed of ten to eleven relapsed/refractory and around 14 treatment-naive patients; IGHV unmutated status was identified in fewer than 18 patients. Responses were partial in 24 patients and complete in 2; after median around 68 months follow-up, around 14 stayed in remission and 12 progressed. Samples at response were collected after a median of about 12 months of treatment, with a range of roughly 6 to 40 months. An average of roughly 250,000 productive templates and 94,082 productive rearrangements was obtained per sample. Longitudinal samples were available for about 30% of the 86 trial participants. Cryopreserved peripheral blood mononuclear cells were obtained prior to treatment, at the time of response, and at either disease progression or sustained remission. All remission and progressive disease samples were collected while patients were still receiving ibrutinib. Summary of the overall study and its limitations: Baseline clonality was found to be higher than that of age-matched healthy donors and was strongly correlated with circulating CD8+ T-cell counts. Public clonotypes were rare and either contracted or stayed stable during treatment, and the rise in clonality at ibrutinib response reflected the expansion of private clonotypes. Sampling times were not matched between patients in sustained remission and patients whose disease was progressing, and lymph node repertoires were not examined. At ibrutinib response clonality went up, during sustained remission it held steady, and at progression it dropped back toward baseline.

V lost 2 bases and J lost 7 bases; the stretch between them is 23 bases long. Per the germline V gene (reference sequence), SEHNR is the CDR1 and FQNEAQ is the CDR2. From the cysteine through the phenylalanine, the CDR3 covers 17 amino acids. The read is trimmed to its CDR3 DNA, 51 bases read in frame from base 1. Reading the label with the study, this specimen's time point is: less than 30 months on ibrutinib. Roughly 1.8 micrograms of genomic DNA were extracted from cryopreserved PBMCs for TCR beta library preparation. Longitudinal blood samples from CLL patients on ibrutinib monotherapy were analyzed using high-throughput TCR beta sequencing. The patients were enrolled in a single-center, open-label phase 2 trial of ibrutinib monotherapy.

This clonotype was obtained from a human donor with chronic lymphocytic leukemia. This material consisted of PBMCs, taken after 24 months of ibrutinib treatment. The chain links TRBV7-9 with TRBJ1-2, with TRBD1 tentatively as D gene (6 bases match). The DNA is TGTGCCAGCAGCTTAAGCTTAATGGGACAAAGTTATTTTGGCTACACCTTC. Protein translation: CASSLSLMGQSYFGYTF.